The 13 T cell receptor beta chains below come from one sample, sequenced in a study of response to subunit inactivated influenza vaccine. From the RT-PCR reads, TCRdb called clonotypes with MiXCR, one entry per CDR3 protein. In the table there are around 710,000 distinct CDR3 sequences, more than 11% of which are singletons. The specimen comprised PBMCs from blood, sampled roughly 2 weeks before vaccination. These receptor sequences come from a man in his forties or fifties who received an inactivated influenza vaccine.

This clonotype has only a few counts. This chain joins TRBV20-1 and TRBJ2-5; no definite D call. CDR3 length equals 16 residues. Germline CDR1 is DFQATT and CDR2 is SNEGSKA (reference sequence). Trimming removed 1 base at V and 1 base at J, with 16 bases between. CDR3 bases: TGCAGTGCTAGAGGGGATAGTCTAACGTTCCAAGAGACCCAGTACTTC. Amino acid sequence: CSARGDSLTFQETQYF.

This clonotype has a handful of counts. The chain links TRBV10-2 to TRBJ2-1, with TRBD2 matching over 7 bases. The CDR3 spans 12 residues. J was trimmed by 4 bases and V by 10 bases; bases with no gene match: 4. Germline loops: CDR1 WSHSY, CDR2 SAAADI. This CDR3 is CATGRVYNEQFF. The DNA of the CDR3 is TGCGCCACGGGGAGGGTGTACAATGAGCAGTTCTTC.

The chain combines TRBV9 with TRBJ2-5; TRBD1 might be the D (5 bases). The V gene's germline CDR1 is SGDLS and CDR2 YYNGEE. The CDR3 sequence is 15 residues long. The germline V and J ends were trimmed by 0 bases and 2 bases, with 11 bases remaining between them. The CDR3 reads CASSVGTHIQETQYF. The CDR3 DNA follows: TGTGCCAGCAGCGTAGGGACACATATACAAGAGACCCAGTACTTC.

The chain has TRBV10-3 and TRBJ2-1; 10 bases line up with TRBD2. CDR1 and CDR2 from the germline V gene are ENHRY and SYGVKD. V lost 6 bases to trimming and J lost 6 bases; unmatched junction nucleotides: 8. The CDR3 consists of 15 residues. CDR3 nucleotides: TGTGCCATCAGGGGAGCGGGGGGGCCGGGCAATGAGCAGTTCTTC. Its translation: CAIRGAGGPGNEQFF.

This clonotype was counted between two and nine times. The chain has TRBV7-8 and TRBJ2-5; 7 bases match TRBD1. Germline assignment: CDR1 SGHVS and CDR2 FQNEAQ. With V trimmed by 7 bases and J by 2 bases, 4 bases remained unmatched. The CDR3 is made up of 13 amino acids. CDR3 nucleotides: TGTGCCAGCACCCGGGGACAGCAAGAGACCCAGTACTTC. Its protein product is CASTRGQQETQYF. Full variable domain (remainder filled in from reference TRBV7-8 and TRBJ2-5): GAGVSQSPRYKVAKRGQDVALRCDPISGHVSLFWYQQALGQGPEFLTYFQNEAQLDKSGLPSDRFFAERPEGSVSTLKIQRTQQEDSAVYLCASTRGQQETQYFGPGTRLLVL.

Ten or more counts support this clonotype. The chain uses TRBV5-1 and TRBJ2-7, with 8 bases aligning to TRBD1. CDR1 SGHRS and CDR2 YFSETQ come from the germline V gene. V gave up 2 bases and J gave up 1 base; unmatched junction bases: 2. The CDR3 loop spans 14 amino acids. As DNA, the CDR3 is TGCGCCAGCAGCTTCGGGGACAGGTCCTACGAGCAGTACTTC. Its protein is CASSFGDRSYEQYF. The entire variable domain, with the rest obtained from reference TRBV5-1 and TRBJ2-7, is as follows: KAGVTQTPRYLIKTRGQQVTLSCSPISGHRSVSWYQQTPGQGLQFLFEYFSETQRNKGNFPGRFSGRQFSNSRSEMNVSTLELGDSALYLCASSFGDRSYEQYFGPGTRLTVT.

This clonotype was seen ten or more times. The CDR3 is CSARADNSETQYF. The CDR3 DNA reads TGCAGTGCTCGCGCGGACAATTCGGAGACCCAGTACTTC. The chain couples TRBV20-1 to TRBJ2-5; weak D call: TRBD1 (5 bases). This CDR3 has 13 residues. Trimming took off 5 bases at V and 5 bases at J, with 15 bases between the two ends. The germline V gene encodes CDR1 DFQATT and CDR2 SNEGSKA (reference sequence).

The rearrangement uses TRBV5-1 and TRBJ2-5; TRBD1 aligns across 8 bases. V lost 3 bases and J lost 5; bases outside the gene matches: 6. The CDR3 is made up of 14 amino acids. Germline loops: CDR1 SGHRS, CDR2 YFSETQ. The CDR3 region is CASSSGQGFETQYF. CDR3 DNA: TGCGCCAGCAGCTCCGGACAGGGCTTCGAGACCCAGTACTTC.

This clonotype was counted only a few times. The chain combines TRBV5-1 with TRBJ2-3; 8 bases match TRBD2. The CDR3 runs 16 residues. Trimming at V came to 4 bases and at J to 0 bases, leaving 7 bases not matched to a gene. Looked up from germline, CDR1 is SGHRS and CDR2 is YFSETQ. CDR3 bases: TGCGCCAGCAGCCGTCCGGCTAGCGGGAGCACAGATACGCAGTATTTT. Translation gives CASSRPASGSTDTQYF.

V and J are TRBV20-1 and TRBJ2-1; 11 nucleotides match TRBD2. V dropped 0 bases and J dropped 0; count of bases not matched to a gene: 7. The CDR3 contains 18 residues. Germline CDR1 is DFQATT and CDR2 is SNEGSKA (reference sequence). The CDR3 nucleotides are TGCAGTGCTAGAGATCTTTCACTAGCGGGAGTCTCCTACAATGAGCAGTTCTTC. It codes for CSARDLSLAGVSYNEQFF.

This clonotype has only a few counts. The V call is TRBV12-3 or TRBV12-4, the J call TRBJ1-6, with 7 bases that match TRBD1. This CDR3 has 14 residues. V shed 5 bases, J shed 9 bases, and the junction held 7 bases outside the gene matches. The CDR3 nucleotides are TGTGCCAGCAGTCGGACAGGATCGGGTTCACCCCTCCACTTT. Its protein product is CASSRTGSGSPLHF.

The CDR3 protein is CASSTTPGQGVNEQFF. The DNA of the CDR3 is TGTGCCAGCAGCACTACGCCGGGACAGGGTGTCAATGAGCAGTTCTTC. The chain recombines TRBV7-2 with TRBJ2-1; 9 bases are shared with TRBD1. The CDR3 length is 16 residues. Germline CDR1 reads SGHTA; CDR2 reads FQGNSA. The J segment lost 6 bases and the V segment lost 5 bases, leaving 11 bases of the junction unmatched. Variable domain in full (rest from reference TRBV7-2 and TRBJ2-1): GAGVSQSPSNKVTEKGKDVELRCDPISGHTALYWYRQSLGQGLEFLIYFQGNSAPDKSGLPSDRFSAERTGGSVSTLTIQRTQQEDSAVYLCASSTTPGQGVNEQFFGPGTRLTVL.

A few counts support this clonotype. CDR3 region: CASSAGTLETQYF. Here the CDR3 DNA reads TGTGCCAGCAGTGCCGGGACACTCGAGACCCAGTACTTC. This chain joins TRBV12-3 or TRBV12-4 and TRBJ2-5; a weak D match, TRBD1 (6 bases). Between the trimmed V and J ends, which lost 5 bases and 5 bases, there was a span of 12 bases. The CDR3 runs 13 residues.